The T cell receptor beta chain under discussion was sequenced for a study of somatic mutations in cytotoxic T cells in rheumatoid arthritis. Looking at the study overall: Patient blood, which was peripheral blood collected as 30 ml EDTA, was drawn right after diagnosis and before any treatment started.

Comments on this clone: Its antigen is not identified.

Using immunoSEQ multiplex PCR, the repertoire was profiled, and TCRdb retains in-frame clones only, with some absent. The table shows 13,000 to 15,000 clones, with 85% to 95% occurring only once. Study-level points and caveats: Only rheumatoid arthritis patients, not healthy controls, showed CD8+ clonality increasing with age. Neither rheumatoid arthritis patients nor age-matched healthy controls had significantly different CD8+ T-cell clonality from the other group.

By positive magnetic bead selection, CD4+ and CD8+ cells were isolated, and their purity was checked by flow cytometry. V was clipped by 7 bases and J by 6 bases; unmatched bases: 9. The length of the CDR3 is 14 residues. CDR1 and CDR2 from the germline V gene are SNHLY and FYNNEI. The rearrangement links TRBV2 to TRBJ2-1, with TRBD2 identical over 7 bases. What was sequenced was CD4+ T cells sorted from blood. The receptor's source is a man in his 70s with rheumatoid arthritis. This CDR3 reads CASKAGLQGNEQFF. In DNA form, the CDR3 reads TGTGCCAGCAAAGCGGGACTCCAAGGCAATGAGCAGTTCTTC. Full variable domain (rest looked up from reference TRBV2 and TRBJ2-1): EPEVTQTPSHQVTQMGQEVILRCVPISNHLYFYWYRQILGQKVEFLVSFYNNEISEKSEIFDDQFSVERPDGSNFTLKIRSTKLEDSAMYFCASKAGLQGNEQFFGPGTRLTVL.